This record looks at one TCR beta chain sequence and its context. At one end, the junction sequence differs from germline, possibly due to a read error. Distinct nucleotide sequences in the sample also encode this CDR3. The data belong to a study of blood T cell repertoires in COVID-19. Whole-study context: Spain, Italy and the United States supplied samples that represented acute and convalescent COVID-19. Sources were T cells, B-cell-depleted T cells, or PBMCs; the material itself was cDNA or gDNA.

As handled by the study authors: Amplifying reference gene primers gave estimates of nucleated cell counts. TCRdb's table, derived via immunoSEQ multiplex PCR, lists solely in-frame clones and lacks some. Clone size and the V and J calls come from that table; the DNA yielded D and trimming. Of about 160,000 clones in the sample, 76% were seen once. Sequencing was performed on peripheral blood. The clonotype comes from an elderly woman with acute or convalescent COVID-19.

The CDR3 loop reads CASSVDTGESYGYTF. CDR3 DNA: TGTGCCAGCAGTGTAGATACAGGCGAGAGCTATGGCTACACCTTC. The chain uses TRBV9 and TRBJ1-2, with a weak D call TRBD1 (5 bases). This CDR3 comprises 15 residues. The germline CDR1 and CDR2 sequences are SGDLS and YYNGEE.